This TCR beta chain was profiled in a study of blood T cells in healthy people across ages. Study-wide results and limits: Percentage of naive T cells showed a strong correlation with TCR beta diversity.

V lost 1 base and J lost 0; bases outside the gene matches: 3. The CDR3 consists of 16 residues. Germline CDR1 reads MGHRA; CDR2 reads YSYEKL. This clonotype was seen a few times. Its antigen is not known. Roughly 10 milliliters was the volume of peripheral blood drawn from each donor. Primed by a sample-barcoded 5' primer and a J-beta primer mix, a second PCR proceeded for roughly 7 to 11 cycles. TCRdb processed the 5' RACE reads anew with MiXCR; each CDR3 protein has one entry. This sample has nearly 800,000 distinct CDR3 sequences, with roughly 25% found just once. These data are also associated with another study on T cells of mothers and their children. That work contributes: The people who donated were a few healthy Caucasian mothers and their six children. No clone of persistent microchimeric T cells was detected.

The sample was blood. The receptor was isolated from a boy younger than 18 in good health. V is TRBV4-1 and J is TRBJ1-3; 7 positions agree with TRBD1. CDR3 sequence reads: CASSQGDRRSGNTIYF. The CDR3 nucleotides read TGCGCCAGCAGCCAAGGGGACAGACGCTCTGGAAACACCATATATTTT.